This T cell receptor beta chain was identified during a study of CD8+CD57+ T cells in acquired aplastic anemia. Looking at the study overall: The average for DNA from sorted CD4+ and CD8+ cells was around 3.4 ug. Notes on the study in general: Patients had around 30 CD8+ CDR3 sequences in common with controls (the shared set).

For CDR3 and TCR beta VDJ profiling, genomic DNA was the template used. One entry per CDR3 protein results from TCRdb running MiXCR on the reads. The table records 150,000 to 200,000 distinct CDR3 sequences, 55% to 70% of them present only once. Remarks on this clonotype: Its antigen is not identified.

The CDR3 has 16 residues. CDR1 SGHDN and CDR2 FVKESK come from the germline V gene. V was clipped by 1 base and J by 4 bases; unmatched bases: 9. The V call is TRBV14, the J call TRBJ1-2; 7 bases fit TRBD1. The material sequenced was sorted CD4+, CD8+, or CD8+CD57+ T cells (not recorded which) from PBMCs. The receptor comes from a human donor with severe aplastic anemia or a healthy control (not recorded which). CDR3 sequence (DNA): TGTGCCAGCAGCCAAGGGGCAGGGGGAAGTTTCTATGGCTACACCTTC. Translating it yields CASSQGAGGSFYGYTF. Full variable domain (outside the CDR3, taken from reference TRBV14 and TRBJ1-2): EAGVTQFPSHSVIEKGQTVTLRCDPISGHDNLYWYRRVMGKEIKFLLHFVKESKQDESGMPNNRFLAERTGGTYSTLKVQPAELEDSGVYFCASSQGAGGSFYGYTFGSGTRLTVV.